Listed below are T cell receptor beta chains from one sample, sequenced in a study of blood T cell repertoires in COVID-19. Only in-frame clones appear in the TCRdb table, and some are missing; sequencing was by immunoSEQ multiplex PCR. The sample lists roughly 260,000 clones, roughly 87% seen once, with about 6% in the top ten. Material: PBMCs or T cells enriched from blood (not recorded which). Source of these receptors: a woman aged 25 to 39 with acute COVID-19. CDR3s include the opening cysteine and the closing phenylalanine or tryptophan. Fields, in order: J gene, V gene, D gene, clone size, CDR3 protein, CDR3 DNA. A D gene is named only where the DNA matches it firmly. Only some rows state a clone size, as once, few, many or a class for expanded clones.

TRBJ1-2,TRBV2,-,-,CASREGQGLNYGYTF,TGTGCCAGCAGAGAGGGGCAGGGGCTCAACTATGGCTACACCTTC
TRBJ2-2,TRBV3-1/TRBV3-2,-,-,CASSQGLNTGELFF,TGTGCCAGCAGCCAAGGACTTAACACCGGGGAGCTGTTTTTT
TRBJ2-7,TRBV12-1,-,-,CASSLGLAGATSYEQYF,TGTGCCAGCAGCCTGGGACTAGCGGGGGCCACTTCCTACGAGCAGTACTTC
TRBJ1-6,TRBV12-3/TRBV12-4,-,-,CASSPEEGTPLHF,TGTGCCAGCAGTCCAGAGGAGGGAACACCCCTCCACTTT
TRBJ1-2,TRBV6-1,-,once,CASSSGGRGYTF,TGTGCCAGCAGTTCGGGGGGTCGTGGCTACACCTTC
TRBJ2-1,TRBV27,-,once,CASSAGTYNNEQFF,TGTGCCAGCAGTGCCGGGACTTACAACAATGAGCAGTTCTTC
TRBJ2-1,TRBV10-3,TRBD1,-,CAIGRDRASYNEQFF,TGTGCCATCGGCAGGGACAGGGCCTCCTACAATGAGCAGTTCTTC
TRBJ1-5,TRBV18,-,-,CASSPAGSNQPQHF,TGTGCCAGCTCGCCAGCCGGTAGCAATCAGCCCCAGCATTTT
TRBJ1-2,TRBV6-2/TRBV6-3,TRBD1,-,CASSSWGETGQRHYGYTF,TGTGCCAGCAGTTCATGGGGCGAGACGGGACAGCGACACTATGGCTACACCTTC
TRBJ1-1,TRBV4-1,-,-,CASSQPADSEAFF,TGCGCCAGCAGCCAACCTGCGGACAGTGAAGCTTTCTTT
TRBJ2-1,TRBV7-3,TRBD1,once,CASSVAGTAYNEQFF,TGTGCCAGCAGCGTCGCCGGGACAGCCTACAATGAGCAGTTCTTC
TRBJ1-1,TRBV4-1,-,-,CGSSPLGGARQYQAFF,TGCGGGAGCAGCCCCCTAGGGGGGGCTCGGCAGTATCAAGCTTTCTTT
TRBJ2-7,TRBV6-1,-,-,CASSYTGTPYEQYF,TGTGCCAGCAGCTACACCGGGACTCCATACGAGCAGTACTTC
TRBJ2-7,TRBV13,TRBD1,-,CASSSIGQGAGEQYF,TGTGCCAGCAGCTCAATCGGACAGGGGGCGGGTGAGCAGTACTTC